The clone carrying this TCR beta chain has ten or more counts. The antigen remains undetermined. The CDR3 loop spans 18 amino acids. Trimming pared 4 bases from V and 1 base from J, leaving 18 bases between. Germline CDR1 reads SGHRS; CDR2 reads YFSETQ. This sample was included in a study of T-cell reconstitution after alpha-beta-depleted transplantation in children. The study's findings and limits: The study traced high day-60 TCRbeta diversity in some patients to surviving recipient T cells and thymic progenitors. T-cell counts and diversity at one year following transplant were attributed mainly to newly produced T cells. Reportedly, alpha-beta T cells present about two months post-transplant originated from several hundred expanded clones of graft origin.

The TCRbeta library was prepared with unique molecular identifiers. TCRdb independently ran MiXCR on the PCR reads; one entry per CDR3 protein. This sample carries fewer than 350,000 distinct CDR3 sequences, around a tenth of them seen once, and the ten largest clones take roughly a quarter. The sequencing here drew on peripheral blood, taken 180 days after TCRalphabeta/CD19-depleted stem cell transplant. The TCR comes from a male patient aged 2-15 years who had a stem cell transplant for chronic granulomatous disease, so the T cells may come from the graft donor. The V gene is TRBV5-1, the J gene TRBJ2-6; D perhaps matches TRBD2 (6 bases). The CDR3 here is CASSPGVSGPSGANVLTF. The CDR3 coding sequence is TGCGCCAGCAGCCCGGGGGTAAGCGGGCCTTCTGGGGCCAACGTCCTGACTTTC.